The sequence of this T cell receptor (beta chain) was determined in a study of T cells expressing NK-cell markers. Looking at the study overall: Eight donors were sequenced, seven testing HCMV-seropositive and one testing seronegative.

TCRdb re-called the 5' RACE reads and gives one entry per CDR3 protein, without DNA. Its table lists a few hundred thousand distinct CDR3 sequences. Germline V gene sequence: CDR1 LNHDA, CDR2 SQIVND (reference sequence). This CDR3 is built from 13 residues. The chain joins TRBV19 to TRBJ2-2. This receptor was obtained from a woman aged 45-65 years in good health. What was sequenced was blood T cells: a sorted CD56 or NKG2C T cell subset, CD4+ or CD8+ T cells, or bulk PBMC T cells (not recorded which). CDR3 region: CASLGPNTGELFF.